This TCR beta chain stems from a study of T cell responses to AZD1222 COVID-19 vaccine. With respect to this clone: The antigen is not known.

Analysis merged second doses at about 4 or about 12 weeks. This CDR3 comprises 15 residues. J was trimmed by 8 bases and V by 8 bases; bases with no gene match: 17. Germline assignment: CDR1 MNHEY and CDR2 SVGAGI. Clones were read by immunoSEQ multiplex PCR, and TCRdb kept only the in-frame ones, dropping some. The sample shows about 90,000 clones, around 84% of them seen only once. Study findings and constraints: Targets within unmutated variant regions were reportedly found for nearly half of spike-specific TCRs. Spike-specific TCR breadth and depth rose after two AZD1222 doses. Of the AZD1222 recipients, only 5 or 6 were seropositive at baseline.

This TCR was sampled from an adult who received the AZD1222 COVID-19 vaccine. V and J are TRBV6-5 and TRBJ1-2, with 7 bases aligning to TRBD1. Material: peripheral blood, obtained 28 days after the second AZD1222 dose. The CDR3 loop is CASVRQGALGQGYTF. CDR3 nucleotides: TGTGCCAGCGTACGACAGGGTGCGTTAGGACAAGGCTACACCTTC.